Listed below are T cell receptor beta chains from one sample, sequenced in a study of T cells after yellow fever vaccination. A single record per CDR3 protein comes from TCRdb applying MiXCR to the 5' RACE reads. The sample includes some 350,000 distinct CDR3 sequences, roughly 6.1% of them seen just once. The sample was PBMCs, taken 5 days after the yellow fever booster vaccination. The receptors here all came from a man aged 25-45 years who received the YFV17D yellow fever vaccine. Each CDR3 is given with its conserved first and last residue. The order of the fields is D gene, V gene, clone size, J gene, CDR3 protein, CDR3 DNA. The D gene is left open where the match is weak. Only some rows state a clone size, as once, few, many or a class for expanded clones.

-	TRBV6-2/TRBV6-3	many	TRBJ2-1	CASSYGGSYNEQFF	TGTGCCAGCAGTTACGGGGGCTCCTACAATGAGCAGTTCTTC
TRBD1	TRBV15	many	TRBJ1-6	CATSGGTGGASYNSPLHF	TGTGCCACCAGCGGCGGGACAGGGGGGGCCTCCTATAATTCACCCCTCCACTTT
-	TRBV7-2	-	TRBJ1-5	CASSSPGGSRQPQHF	TGTGCCAGCAGCTCTCCAGGCGGCTCCAGACAGCCCCAGCATTTT
-	TRBV24-1	few	TRBJ2-1	CATEDTLGSYNEQFF	TGTGCCACCGAGGACACCCTGGGCTCCTACAATGAGCAGTTCTTC
TRBD2	TRBV20-1	-	TRBJ2-1	CSARVGWAGGYNEQFF	TGCAGTGCTAGAGTCGGCTGGGCGGGAGGCTACAATGAGCAGTTCTTC
-	TRBV20-1	few	TRBJ2-3	CSALSLRGSGDTQYF	TGCAGTGCCTTGAGTTTAAGGGGTTCGGGAGATACGCAGTATTTT
-	TRBV20-1	few	TRBJ2-7	CSATSDSPYEQYF	TGCAGTGCAACATCGGACAGTCCCTACGAGCAGTACTTC
TRBD2	TRBV9	many	TRBJ2-3	CASTPSGRTDTQYF	TGTGCCAGCACCCCTAGCGGGAGAACGGATACGCAGTATTTT
TRBD2	TRBV29-1	many	TRBJ2-2	CSARLIAGGPGELFF	TGCAGCGCCCGCCTAATAGCGGGAGGCCCCGGGGAGCTGTTTTTT
-	TRBV30	many	TRBJ1-1	CACTRGGNTEAFF	TGTGCCTGTACTCGTGGGGGGAACACTGAAGCTTTCTTT
-	TRBV29-1	few	TRBJ2-2	CSVDHTGELFF	TGCAGCGTAGACCACACCGGGGAGCTGTTTTTT
TRBD2	TRBV10-2	-	TRBJ2-1	CASTLAASYNEQFF	TGCGCCAGCACCCTAGCGGCCTCCTACAATGAGCAGTTCTTC
-	TRBV7-2	few	TRBJ2-5	CASSLVASQTQYF	TGTGCCAGCAGCTTAGTGGCTAGCCAGACCCAGTACTTC
-	TRBV3-1	-	TRBJ2-7	CASSQGAMSSYEQYF	TGTGCCAGCAGCCAAGGCGCCATGTCTTCCTACGAGCAGTACTTC
-	TRBV6-2/TRBV6-3	few	TRBJ2-7	CASSYSYRDSRYEQYF	TGTGCCAGCAGTTACTCCTACCGGGACTCAAGATACGAGCAGTACTTC
TRBD2	TRBV18	many	TRBJ2-1	CASSPQTSGSYYNEQFF	TGTGCCAGCTCACCCCAGACTAGCGGTTCCTACTACAATGAGCAGTTCTTC
-	TRBV5-4	-	TRBJ2-7	CASSPVGSREAYEQYF	TGTGCCAGCAGCCCTGTTGGCAGCAGGGAGGCCTACGAGCAGTACTTC
-	TRBV29-1	many	TRBJ2-1	CSIYQGTVYNEQFF	TGCAGTATCTACCAAGGGACGGTCTACAATGAGCAGTTCTTC
-	TRBV7-2	-	TRBJ1-3	CASSVLGVGNTIYF	TGTGCCAGCAGCGTTCTCGGGGTCGGAAACACCATATATTTT
-	TRBV4-2	many	TRBJ2-3	CASSQDLRVKTDTQYF	TGTGCCAGCAGCCAAGACTTACGGGTTAAGACGGATACGCAGTATTTT
-	TRBV5-1	many	TRBJ2-7	CASSLEPGAFSEQYF	TGCGCCAGCAGCTTGGAGCCGGGAGCTTTCTCCGAGCAGTACTTC
-	TRBV3-1	-	TRBJ1-6	CASTPRAPGGAPLHF	TGTGCCAGCACCCCTCGGGCCCCTGGGGGGGCACCCCTCCACTTT
TRBD2	TRBV7-8	many	TRBJ2-2	CASRKPAGGRAMSTGELFF	TGTGCCAGCAGGAAACCTGCCGGCGGGAGGGCCATGAGCACCGGGGAGCTGTTTTTT
-	TRBV6-6	few	TRBJ1-4	CASRLGNEKLFF	TGTGCCAGCAGACTAGGGAATGAAAAACTGTTTTTT
-	TRBV19	few	TRBJ2-3	CASSMGYTDTQYF	TGTGCCAGTAGTATGGGATACACAGATACGCAGTATTTT
-	TRBV5-4	-	TRBJ2-7	CASSPPDTYEQYF	TGTGCCAGCAGCCCACCGGATACCTACGAGCAGTACTTC
TRBD1	TRBV7-9	many	TRBJ2-7	CASSLAMGQGSYEQYF	TGTGCCAGCAGCTTAGCGATGGGACAGGGCTCTTACGAGCAGTACTTC
TRBD2	TRBV19	-	TRBJ2-1	CASSSGRGAYNEQFF	TGTGCCAGTAGTAGCGGGAGGGGGGCCTACAATGAGCAGTTCTTC
TRBD2	TRBV12-3/TRBV12-4	-	TRBJ2-1	CASKLPPGLGRNEQFF	TGTGCCAGCAAACTACCTCCGGGACTAGGGAGGAATGAGCAGTTCTTC
-	TRBV20-1	few	TRBJ2-4	CSATPSGLEDKNIQYF	TGCAGTGCCACACCGTCAGGCCTCGAGGACAAAAACATTCAGTACTTC
TRBD2	TRBV7-2	few	TRBJ2-3	CASPKAAAGGDTQYF	TGTGCCAGCCCCAAGGCGGCTGCCGGGGGGGATACGCAGTATTTT
-	TRBV7-2	-	TRBJ1-5	CASSLAGAGQPQHF	TGTGCCAGCAGCTTAGCGGGGGCGGGACAGCCCCAGCATTTT